A selection of T cell receptor beta chains follows, all from one sample in a study of vaccination and CD4 T cells after COVID-19. Antigens for these TCRs are unknown. MiXCR, applied by TCRdb to the PCR reads, yields one record per CDR3 protein. The data contain tens of thousands of distinct CDR3 sequences, around 42% of them seen just once; the ten biggest clones take up about 18%. The starting material was CD4+ T cells from blood, cultured in vitro, obtained before SARS-CoV-2 vaccination. These receptors came from a human donor who received a COVID-19 vaccine. Both conserved end residues are part of each CDR3. The D gene is left open where the match is weak. Expanded clones are given a class, and other clones once, few, many or no size at all.

TRBJ1-1	NA	once	TRBV6-1	CASKRRENTEAFF	TGTGCCAGCAAAAGGAGAGAGAACACTGAAGCTTTCTTT
TRBJ1-2	NA	NA	TRBV27	CASSLMGGYYGYTF	TGTGCCAGCAGTTTAATGGGGGGTTACTATGGCTACACCTTC
TRBJ1-1	NA	NA	TRBV19	CASSKQGLNTEAFF	TGTGCCAGTAGTAAACAGGGCTTAAACACTGAAGCTTTCTTT
TRBJ2-3	TRBD2	once	TRBV10-1	CASAAGATDTQYF	TGCGCCAGCGCAGCGGGGGCCACAGATACGCAGTATTTT
TRBJ2-3	NA	few	TRBV7-9	CASSPQRGRPWRQYF	TGTGCCAGCAGCCCCCAAAGAGGACGCCCATGGAGGCAGTATTTT
TRBJ1-6	NA	NA	TRBV5-6	CASSLGGGGGNSPLHF	TGTGCCAGCAGCTTGGGGGGCGGTGGGGGTAATTCACCCCTCCACTTT
TRBJ1-6	NA	NA	TRBV30	CAWRGESPRPLHF	TGTGCCTGGAGGGGGGAGTCTCCTAGACCCCTCCACTTT
TRBJ2-5	NA	NA	TRBV27	CASSPLGVGRKTQYF	TGTGCCAGCAGTCCTTTGGGGGTTGGGAGAAAGACCCAGTACTTC
TRBJ2-4	TRBD2	NA	TRBV7-9	CASSLGAGWAKNIQYF	TGTGCCAGCAGCTTAGGAGCGGGATGGGCCAAAAACATTCAGTACTTC
TRBJ2-3	NA	NA	TRBV5-1	CASSQGGTDTQYF	TGCGCCAGCAGTCAGGGAGGCACAGATACGCAGTATTTT
TRBJ1-2	NA	few	TRBV5-1	CASSQGNTLYGYTF	TGCGCCAGCAGCCAAGGGAACACTCTATATGGCTACACCTTC
TRBJ2-1	TRBD2	NA	TRBV24-1	CATSELAGPSNEQFF	TGTGCCACCAGTGAGCTAGCGGGGCCCAGCAATGAGCAGTTCTTC
TRBJ1-2	NA	NA	TRBV6-1	CASSPGRGLQTNGYTF	TGTGCCAGCTCGCCCGGTCGGGGACTACAAACTAATGGCTACACCTTC
TRBJ1-5	NA	few	TRBV19	CASSMGGSIGNQPQHF	TGTGCCAGTAGTATGGGTGGATCTATTGGCAATCAGCCCCAGCATTTT
TRBJ2-1	NA	few	TRBV6-5	CASSNPTGGRHNEQFF	TGTGCCAGCAGTAACCCGACAGGCGGCCGCCACAATGAGCAGTTCTTC
TRBJ2-3	NA	NA	TRBV27	CASSLERGTDTQYF	TGTGCCAGCAGTTTAGAAAGGGGCACAGATACGCAGTATTTT
TRBJ2-5	NA	few	TRBV2	CASSQDGVSPLGETQYF	TGTGCCAGCAGTCAAGATGGAGTTTCACCCTTAGGAGAGACCCAGTACTTC
TRBJ1-1	NA	few	TRBV7-7	CATLKGLMNTEAFF	TGTGCCACCTTAAAGGGGCTTATGAACACTGAAGCTTTCTTT
TRBJ1-1	NA	few	TRBV20-1	CSAIIHANTEAFF	TGCAGTGCTATAATACACGCGAACACTGAAGCTTTCTTT
TRBJ2-3	TRBD2	NA	TRBV12-3/TRBV12-4	CASKVGTSGGARLTDTQYF	TGTGCCAGCAAGGTGGGGACTAGCGGGGGGGCTCGCCTCACAGATACGCAGTATTTT
TRBJ1-1	NA	few	TRBV6-1	CASSEREGVDTEAFF	TGTGCCAGCAGTGAAAGAGAGGGGGTCGACACTGAAGCTTTCTTT
TRBJ2-1	NA	few	TRBV20-1	CSASTGTPSYNEQFF	TGCAGTGCTAGTACCGGGACACCCTCTTACAATGAGCAGTTCTTC
TRBJ1-1	TRBD1	NA	TRBV10-3	CAISGTGGTEAFF	TGTGCCATCAGTGGGACAGGGGGCACTGAAGCTTTCTTT
TRBJ1-6	NA	NA	TRBV27	CASSLKTRDSPLHF	TGTGCCAGCAGTTTAAAGACTCGGGATTCACCCCTCCACTTT
TRBJ1-1	NA	NA	TRBV11-3	CASSLGRQNTEAFF	TGTGCCAGCAGCTTAGGACGGCAGAACACTGAAGCTTTCTTT
TRBJ1-6	NA	NA	TRBV20-1	CSARLLGSNSPLHF	TGCAGTGCTAGACTCTTGGGGAGCAATTCACCCCTCCACTTT
TRBJ2-5	TRBD2	NA	TRBV19	CASSILAEETQYF	TGTGCCAGTAGTATACTAGCGGAAGAGACCCAGTACTTC
TRBJ1-2	NA	NA	TRBV29-1	CSVARGKYGYTF	TGCAGCGTTGCCCGGGGGAAGTATGGCTACACCTTC
TRBJ1-1	NA	NA	TRBV6-5	CASSYHRNTEAFF	TGTGCCAGCAGTTACCATCGGAACACTGAAGCTTTCTTT
TRBJ1-2	TRBD1	few	TRBV6-5	CASSYSGQGGGYGYTF	TGTGCCAGCAGTTACTCCGGACAGGGTGGGGGATATGGCTACACCTTC
TRBJ2-6	TRBD1	NA	TRBV30	CAWRGFRDRAGANVLTF	TGTGCCTGGAGGGGCTTCCGGGACAGGGCCGGGGCCAACGTCCTGACTTTC
TRBJ2-5	NA	few	TRBV5-4	CASSLEEETQYF	TGTGCCAGCAGCCTCGAGGAAGAGACCCAGTACTTC
TRBJ2-3	NA	few	TRBV20-1	CSAKNTGTAGGDTQYF	TGCAGTGCTAAGAATACCGGGACAGCCGGGGGGGATACGCAGTATTTT
TRBJ1-3	NA	NA	TRBV7-9	CAAERGGTSSGNTIYF	TGTGCCGCTGAGCGCGGGGGGACCAGCTCTGGAAACACCATATATTTT
TRBJ2-3	NA	few	TRBV29-1	CSVDSTDTQYF	TGCAGCGTTGACAGCACAGATACGCAGTATTTT
TRBJ1-2	NA	few	TRBV5-4	CASSLAGANAYTF	TGTGCCAGCAGCTTGGCAGGCGCTAATGCCTACACCTTC
TRBJ1-6	TRBD1	NA	TRBV19	CASSSRSGTGETGSPLHF	TGTGCCAGTAGTTCAAGATCCGGGACAGGGGAAACGGGGTCACCCCTCCACTTT
TRBJ1-4	NA	NA	TRBV5-1	CASSPAPQGEKLFF	TGCGCCAGCAGCCCGGCCCCTCAGGGCGAAAAACTGTTTTTT
TRBJ1-1	TRBD1	once	TRBV28	CASSDRGSTEAFF	TGTGCCAGCAGTGACAGGGGAAGCACTGAAGCTTTCTTT
TRBJ2-3	NA	few	TRBV7-8	CASSLGGQDTQYF	TGTGCCAGCAGCTTAGGGGGTCAGGATACGCAGTATTTT
TRBJ1-2	NA	few	TRBV20-1	CSASLAGVVFGYTF	TGCAGTGCTAGCCTCGCAGGGGTCGTGTTTGGCTACACCTTC
TRBJ1-1	TRBD1	few	TRBV19	CASSIPGGTEAFF	TGTGCCAGTAGTATCCCAGGGGGCACTGAAGCTTTCTTT
TRBJ1-1	NA	few	TRBV10-3	CAISDTYRDNTEAFF	TGTGCCATCAGTGATACCTACAGGGACAACACTGAAGCTTTCTTT
TRBJ2-5	NA	few	TRBV20-1	CSARDPRGDWETQYF	TGCAGTGCTAGAGATCCCAGGGGCGATTGGGAGACCCAGTACTTC
TRBJ2-3	NA	medium-sized	TRBV15	CATSRDKTDTQYF	TGTGCCACCAGCAGAGATAAGACAGATACGCAGTATTTT
TRBJ2-7	TRBD2	NA	TRBV27	CASSFRSGGADEQYF	TGTGCCAGCAGTTTTCGGAGCGGGGGGGCCGACGAGCAGTACTTC
TRBJ2-5	TRBD1	NA	TRBV7-9	CASSADRALETQYF	TGTGCCAGCAGCGCGGACAGGGCGTTGGAGACCCAGTACTTC
TRBJ1-2	NA	few	TRBV6-2/TRBV6-3	CASREPGPNYGYTF	TGTGCCAGCAGGGAGCCGGGCCCTAACTATGGCTACACCTTC
TRBJ1-2	NA	NA	TRBV19	CASSSKSSTVINYGYTF	TGTGCCAGTAGTTCCAAGTCTTCGACGGTGATTAACTATGGCTACACCTTC
TRBJ2-7	NA	NA	TRBV19	CASSTLGTYEQYF	TGTGCCAGTAGTACACTGGGGACCTACGAGCAGTACTTC
TRBJ1-6	NA	few	TRBV10-3	CAISAEGRNSPLHF	TGTGCCATCAGTGCGGAGGGGCGGAATTCACCCCTCCACTTT
TRBJ2-5	NA	NA	TRBV29-1	CSVERSGRSETQYF	TGCAGCGTTGAACGTAGCGGACGGTCGGAGACCCAGTACTTC
TRBJ1-2	NA	NA	TRBV30	CAWRATLSNYGYTF	TGTGCCTGGAGGGCGACATTATCTAACTATGGCTACACCTTC
TRBJ2-2	TRBD1	NA	TRBV6-1	CASGGVRGSGELFF	TGTGCCAGCGGCGGAGTCAGGGGGTCCGGGGAGCTGTTTTTT